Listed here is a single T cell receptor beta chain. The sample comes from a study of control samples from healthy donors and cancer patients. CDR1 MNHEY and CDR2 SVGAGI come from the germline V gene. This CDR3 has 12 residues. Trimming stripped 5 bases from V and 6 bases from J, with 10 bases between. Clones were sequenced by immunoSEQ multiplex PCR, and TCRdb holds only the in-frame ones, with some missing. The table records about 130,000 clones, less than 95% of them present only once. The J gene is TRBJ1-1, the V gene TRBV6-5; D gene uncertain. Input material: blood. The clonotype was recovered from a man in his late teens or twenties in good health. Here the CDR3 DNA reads TGTGCCAGCAGTCTAGGGATTCCTGAAGCTTTCTTT. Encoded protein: CASSLGIPEAFF.